This T cell receptor (beta chain) was captured in a study of T cell changes during pregnancy in multiple sclerosis. Here immunoSEQ multiplex PCR was the method, and the copy in TCRdb shows in-frame clones only, minus some. The table lists about 68,000 clones, roughly 89% of them singletons. The CDR3 length is 13 residues. CDR1 SQVTM and CDR2 ANQGSEA come from the germline V gene. J gave up 4 bases and V 4 bases, and 5 bases lay outside the gene matches. J is TRBJ2-7 and V is TRBV29-1; 9 nucleotides agree with TRBD1. This receptor was taken from a female donor in good health, enrolled as a control in a pregnancy study. Sequenced material: peripheral blood, taken after pregnancy. CDR3 region: CSVVQGARYEQYF. CDR3 nucleotide sequence: TGCAGCGTTGTACAGGGGGCGAGGTACGAGCAGTACTTC.